The next 6 T cell receptor beta chains were all read from a single sample in a study of blood T cell repertoires in COVID-19. Sequencing was performed with immunoSEQ multiplex PCR; in TCRdb, only in-frame clones are kept and a portion is missing. The data hold about 260,000 clones, with about 87% observed a single time. Sequences were obtained from PBMCs or T cells enriched from blood (not recorded which). The receptors derive from a woman between 45 and 60 years old who had recovered from COVID-19.

The V gene is TRBV10-3, the J gene TRBJ2-3, with 11 bases fitting TRBD2. The CDR3 totals 16 residues. In germline, CDR1 is ENHRY, CDR2 SYGVKD. Trimming removed 8 bases from V and 6 bases from J; junction bases left unmatched: 13. The CDR3 coding sequence is TGTGCCATCCAGACCAACCCGGGACTAGCGGCCGATACGCAGTATTTT. As protein: CAIQTNPGLAADTQYF.

This chain connects TRBV6-2 or TRBV6-3 to TRBJ2-5; 9 nucleotides agree with TRBD2. CDR1 MNHEY and CDR2 SVGEGT come from the germline V gene. This CDR3 comprises 16 residues. The J segment lost 5 bases and the V segment lost 0 bases, leaving 7 bases of the junction unmatched. CDR3: CASSYSLLAGMETQYF. The CDR3 region has the DNA TGTGCCAGCAGTTACTCGTTACTAGCGGGTATGGAGACCCAGTACTTC.

The chain carries TRBV30 and TRBJ1-2; the D gene is possibly TRBD1 (6 bases). Trimming removed 5 bases from V and 5 bases from J, with 6 bases in between. This CDR3 is 10 amino acids long. Germline CDR1 is GTSNPN and CDR2 is SVGIG (reference sequence). CDR3 in amino acids: CAWGQYGYTF. CDR3 bases: TGTGCCTGGGGACAGTATGGCTACACCTTC. The full variable domain, completed using reference TRBV30 and TRBJ1-2, is SQTIHQWPATLVQPVGSPLSLECTVEGTSNPNLYWYRQAAGRGLQLLFYSVGIGQISSEVPQNLSASRPQDRQFILSSKKLLLSDSGFYLCAWGQYGYTFGSGTRLTVV.

This clone has just a few counts. The CDR3 loop is CASSSHETGTRKRHEQFF. The CDR3 coding sequence is TGTGCCAGCAGTTCACATGAGACTGGGACTAGAAAGAGGCATGAGCAGTTCTTC. The chain recombines TRBV3-1 (or the pseudogene TRBV3-2) with TRBJ2-1; 8 bases agree with TRBD2. This CDR3 comprises 18 residues. CDR1 LGHDT and CDR2 YNNKEL come from the germline V gene (reference sequence). V shed 6 bases and J 8 bases; nucleotides not matched to a gene: 21.

The chain couples TRBV27 to TRBJ1-4; D is undetermined. Germline lookup yields CDR1 MNHEY and CDR2 SMNVEV (reference sequence). Trimming removed 3 bases at V and 1 base at J, with 15 bases between. This CDR3 contains 17 residues. The CDR3 is CASSFSYAGRTNEKLFF. The CDR3 nucleotides read TGTGCCAGCAGTTTCTCATATGCGGGGAGAACTAATGAAAAACTGTTTTTT.

The rearrangement links TRBV5-1 to TRBJ1-1; TRBD1 matches 7 bases. Germline V CDR1 and CDR2: SGHRS, YFSETQ. V lost 4 bases and J lost 4; bases outside the gene matches: 7. The CDR3 length is 14 residues. The CDR3 sequence is CASSGTGAVTEAFF. Written as DNA, the CDR3 is TGCGCCAGCAGCGGAACAGGGGCTGTCACTGAAGCTTTCTTT.